These 28 T cell receptor beta chains came from one sample sequenced in a study of cytotoxic CD8 clonotypes in ibrutinib-treated CLL. Assay used: immunoSEQ multiplex PCR; TCRdb lists only in-frame clones, some missing. The sample has some 70,000 clones, about nine tenths seen once. Here the sequenced sample was PBMCs, taken after 12 months of ibrutinib treatment. These receptors were taken from a human donor with chronic lymphocytic leukemia.

The chain is built from TRBV5-1 and TRBJ1-1; no definite D call. Per germline, CDR1 SGHRS and CDR2 YFSETQ. V shed 2 bases and J shed 0 bases, with 8 bases lying between them. The CDR3 covers 14 residues. The CDR3 nucleotides are TGCGCCAGCAGCTTTGCACAGATGAACACTGAAGCTTTCTTT. This gives the protein CASSFAQMNTEAFF.

The chain uses TRBV11-3 and TRBJ2-1; D is unclear. CDR3 length equals 15 residues. Germline V gives CDR1 SGHNT, CDR2 YENEEA. V was cut by 5 bases and J by 5 bases, with 16 bases left in between. The chain's CDR3 is CASSPGRAPHNEQFF. The CDR3 DNA is TGTGCCAGCAGCCCGGGCCGTGCCCCCCACAATGAGCAGTTCTTC.

The V call is TRBV7-9, the J call TRBJ1-5, with a weak D call TRBD1 (6 bases). Per germline, CDR1 SEHNR and CDR2 FQNEAQ (reference sequence). The CDR3 contains 18 residues. Trimming pared 0 bases from V and 7 bases from J, leaving 22 bases between. The DNA for the CDR3 is TGTGCCAGCAGCTTAGCGCTAAGTGGCCAGGGGAGAAAACAGCCCCAGCATTTT. Translated, it gives CASSLALSGQGRKQPQHF.

This CDR3 is CASSLYTDTQYF. The CDR3 nucleotides are TGTGCCAGCAGCCTATACACAGATACGCAGTATTTT. V gene TRBV7-2 combines with J gene TRBJ2-3; no clear D. The germline CDR1 and CDR2 sequences are SGHTA and FQGNSA. The V and J ends lost 5 bases and 2 bases respectively, with 5 bases between them. This CDR3 is built from 12 residues.

In its sample, this clone was seen once. The rearrangement uses TRBV7-3 and TRBJ2-1; D might be TRBD1 (6 bases). V dropped 2 bases and J dropped 9 bases, with 17 bases sitting between them. CDR1 and CDR2 from the germline V gene are SGHTA and FQGTGA. The CDR3 contains 15 residues. The CDR3 DNA is TGTGCCAGCAGCTTAGGGCCCTCCCGGGACATTGAGCAGTTCTTC. Translated: CASSLGPSRDIEQFF.

The chain carries TRBV18 and TRBJ2-1, with 9 bases fitting TRBD1. Germline V gene lookup returns CDR1 KGHSH and CDR2 LQKENI. V lost 5 bases, J lost 3 bases, and 8 bases stayed unmatched. The CDR3 has 16 amino acids. This CDR3 is CASSSRRDRDYNEQFF. DNA of the CDR3: TGTGCCAGCTCATCGCGCCGGGACAGGGACTACAATGAGCAGTTCTTC.

The rearrangement uses TRBV19 and TRBJ2-3, with TRBD1 matching 7 bases. Germline V gene data show CDR1 as LNHDA and CDR2 as SQIVND (reference sequence). J was trimmed by 2 bases and V by 5 bases; bases with no gene match: 7. The CDR3 has 15 residues. DNA for the CDR3: TGTGCCAGTAGTTCCACCGACAGGGCCACAGATACGCAGTATTTT. Translating it yields CASSSTDRATDTQYF.

The chain has TRBV2 and TRBJ2-2; D possibly corresponds to TRBD1 (5 bases). The CDR3 runs to 16 residues. V lost 1 base and J lost 6, with 15 bases in between. Germline V lookup: CDR1 SNHLY, CDR2 FYNNEI. The CDR3 coding sequence is TGTGCCAGCAGTGAAGACGAAAGGGGTGCGGCCGGGGAGCTGTTTTTT. Translated: CASSEDERGAAGELFF.

V and J are TRBV29-1 and TRBJ2-7; 13 bases line up with TRBD2. Germline CDR1 and CDR2: SQVTM and ANQGSEA. The CDR3 runs to 15 residues. Trimming cost V 6 bases and J 6 bases; bases outside gene matches: 11. As DNA, the CDR3 is TGCAGCGTGGGGGGGACTAGCGGGACAGTCAGCGAGCAGTACTTC. Its translation: CSVGGTSGTVSEQYF.

This chain's CDR3 is CASSFLGTNEKLFF. For the CDR3, the DNA is TGTGCCAGCAGTTTTCTGGGCACTAATGAAAAACTGTTTTTT. This sequence joins TRBV27 and TRBJ1-4; D remains ambiguous. The germline V gene encodes CDR1 MNHEY and CDR2 SMNVEV (reference sequence). This CDR3 is built from 14 residues. The germline V and J ends were trimmed by 3 bases and 2 bases, with 7 bases remaining between them.

The gene calls are TRBV7-6 and TRBJ2-3; D might be TRBD2 (5 bases). V dropped 0 bases and J dropped 5 bases, with 9 bases sitting between them. The germline gives CDR1 SGHVS, CDR2 FNYEAQ. The CDR3 spans 14 residues. Here the CDR3 reads CASSLAGVLDTQYF. The CDR3 DNA sequence: TGTGCCAGCAGCTTAGCGGGAGTTCTAGATACGCAGTATTTT.

The V gene is TRBV11-2, the J gene TRBJ2-1; the D gene is possibly TRBD2 (5 bases). CDR1 SGHAT and CDR2 FQNNGV come from the germline V gene. This CDR3 has 14 residues. Trimming removed 4 bases from V and 15 bases from J, with 22 bases in between. Written as DNA, the CDR3 is TGTGCCAGCAGCTCTTTCTCCGCGAGGGTCGCCGCGTTCTTC. Encoded protein: CASSSFSARVAAFF.

The rearrangement links TRBV4-1 to TRBJ2-1; 9 nucleotides align to TRBD2. V gave up 4 bases and J gave up 3 bases; unmatched junction bases: 4. CDR1 and CDR2 (germline): MGHRA, YSYEKL. The CDR3 contains 15 residues. DNA for the CDR3: TGCGCCAGCAGCCCGCTTAGCGGGAGCTACAATGAGCAGTTCTTC. This encodes CASSPLSGSYNEQFF.

The chain uses TRBV21-1 and TRBJ2-7; TRBD2 was called by the table and not checked on the DNA. TRBV21-1 is labeled a pseudogene. The CDR3 contains 17 residues. The CDR3 nucleotides read TGTGCCAGCAGCAAAGGCCCCACTAGCGGGCCGTTCTACGAGCAGTACTTC. Translating it yields CASSKGPTSGPFYEQYF.

This clone was detected a few times. The J gene is TRBJ1-1, the V gene TRBV20-1; D is uncertain. V was pared by 2 bases and J by 1 base, with 2 bases between. This CDR3 contains 11 residues. Germline V gene sequence: CDR1 DFQATT, CDR2 SNEGSKA (reference sequence). DNA of the CDR3: TGCAGTGCTAGATCGAACACTGAAGCTTTCTTT. Amino acids: CSARSNTEAFF.

This sequence joins TRBV6-4 and TRBJ1-1, with a tentative D call TRBD1 (6 bases). The germline V gene encodes CDR1 MRHNA and CDR2 SNTAGT. The CDR3 has 14 amino acids. Between the trimmed V and J ends, which lost 6 bases and 1 base, there was a span of 12 bases. CDR3 sequence: CASRRTETNTEAFF. Written as DNA, the CDR3 is TGTGCCAGCAGAAGGACAGAGACGAACACTGAAGCTTTCTTT.

The chain recombines TRBV10-3 with TRBJ2-7, with 9 bases identical to TRBD1. Germline V gene data show CDR1 as ENHRY and CDR2 as SYGVKD. The CDR3 runs 13 residues. V lost 6 bases, J lost 3 bases, and 3 bases stayed unmatched. The CDR3 spells CAIRAGQGYEQYF. The DNA of the CDR3 is TGTGCCATCAGGGCGGGACAGGGCTACGAGCAGTACTTC.

The chain links TRBV6-1 to TRBJ1-3; D gene ambiguous. Trimming removed 6 bases from V and 0 bases from J, with 12 bases in between. Germline V gives CDR1 MNHNS, CDR2 SASEGT. This CDR3 is built from 15 residues. CDR3 residues: CASSDGVLSGNTIYF. The CDR3 bases are TGTGCCAGCAGCGACGGGGTTCTCTCTGGAAACACCATATATTTT.

The chain links TRBV10-3 to TRBJ2-2; TRBD1 matches at 8 bases. In germline, CDR1 is ENHRY, CDR2 SYGVKD. The CDR3 has 16 amino acids. After removal of 4 bases from V and 1 base from J, the junction contained 5 bases not matched to a gene. Written as DNA, the CDR3 is TGTGCCATCAGTGGCTGGACAGGGAAGAACACCGGGGAGCTGTTTTTT. This gives the protein CAISGWTGKNTGELFF.

This rearrangement joins TRBV28 to TRBJ2-7; D is uncertain. CDR3 length: 12 amino acids. Germline assignment: CDR1 MDHEN and CDR2 SYDVKM. Trimming removed 2 bases at V and 3 bases at J, with 5 bases between. CDR3 bases: TGTGCCAGCAGTTTACTCAACTACGAGCAGTACTTC. Its protein product is CASSLLNYEQYF.

Concerning this clone itself: The same CDR3 also results from other DNA sequences found in this sample. The rearrangement links TRBV7-6 to TRBJ2-2; 16 nucleotides line up with TRBD2. Germline lookup yields CDR1 SGHVS and CDR2 FNYEAQ. The CDR3 is 18 residues long. V trimming: 5 bases; J trimming: 3 bases; junction bases outside the gene matches: 6. CDR3 in DNA: TGTGCCAGCAGCAGGGGACTAGCGGGAGGGCCGGACACCGGGGAGCTGTTTTTT. It specifies CASSRGLAGGPDTGELFF. Based on the CDR3 plus reference TRBV7-6 and TRBJ2-2, the full variable domain is GAGVSQSPRYKVTKRGQDVALRCDPISGHVSLYWYRQALGQGPEFLTYFNYEAQQDKSGLPNDRFSAERPEGSISTLTIQRTEQRDSAMYRCASSRGLAGGPDTGELFFGEGSRLTVL.

This clone occurred once. CDR3 sequence reads: CASSLDGLSYNEQFF. CDR3 nucleotide sequence: TGTGCCAGTAGTCTCGACGGACTGTCCTACAATGAGCAGTTCTTC. This chain connects TRBV19 to TRBJ2-1, with D maybe TRBD2 (5 bases). Germline lookup yields CDR1 LNHDA and CDR2 SQIVND (reference sequence). Trimming removed 5 bases from V and 1 base from J, with 12 bases in between. The length of the CDR3 is 15 residues.

The chain has TRBV18 and TRBJ1-5, with 10 bases that match TRBD1. The germline gives CDR1 KGHSH, CDR2 LQKENI. The ends lost 1 base at V and 4 bases at J; junction bases unmatched: 4. CDR3 length: 16 amino acids. The CDR3 sequence: CASSPLGTGENQPQHF. CDR3 coding DNA: TGTGCCAGCTCACCACTTGGGACAGGGGAAAATCAGCCCCAGCATTTT.

The rearrangement uses TRBV28 and TRBJ2-3, with D possibly TRBD1 on 6 matching bases. Germline CDR1 and CDR2: MDHEN and SYDVKM. This CDR3 is built from 17 residues. Trimming removed 6 bases from V and 2 bases from J, with 21 bases in between. The chain's CDR3 is CASRGHGGPRDTDTQYF. The CDR3 nucleotides read TGTGCCAGCAGGGGACACGGCGGGCCAAGGGACACAGATACGCAGTATTTT.

The chain combines TRBV4-1 with TRBJ1-1; the D is unclear. With 2 bases removed from V and 0 bases from J, the gap between germline ends came to 7 bases. Germline CDR1 MGHRA, CDR2 YSYEKL. CDR3 length: 14 amino acids. The CDR3 loop reads CASSQQSMNTEAFF. The CDR3 region has the DNA TGCGCCAGCAGCCAACAGAGCATGAACACTGAAGCTTTCTTT.

The genes are TRBV7-9 and TRBJ2-7; TRBD2 aligns across 13 bases. The CDR3 covers 15 residues. The trim removed 4 bases at V and 7 bases at J, leaving 7 bases unmatched. Germline V lookup: CDR1 SEHNR, CDR2 FQNEAQ (reference sequence). The CDR3 reads CASSSPGLAGWEQYF. The CDR3 DNA sequence: TGTGCCAGCAGCTCCCCGGGACTAGCGGGATGGGAGCAGTACTTC.

CDR3 protein: CASHLRGNTEAFF. The CDR3 DNA follows: TGTGCCAGCCACCTCCGGGGGAACACTGAAGCTTTCTTT. The J gene is TRBJ1-1, the V gene TRBV2; no clear D gene. This CDR3 is 13 amino acids long. CDR1 SNHLY and CDR2 FYNNEI come from the germline V gene. Deletions cut 8 bases from V and 1 base from J, with 11 bases between.

This chain uses TRBV27 with TRBJ1-2, with D unclear. The V end was cut by 5 bases, the J end by 7 bases, with 23 bases between. The length of the CDR3 is 16 residues. Germline V gives CDR1 MNHEY, CDR2 SMNVEV (reference sequence). The CDR3 loop is CASSPTSRPAGSGYTF. The CDR3 bases are TGTGCCAGCAGTCCTACGTCGAGACCCGCTGGTTCTGGCTACACCTTC.